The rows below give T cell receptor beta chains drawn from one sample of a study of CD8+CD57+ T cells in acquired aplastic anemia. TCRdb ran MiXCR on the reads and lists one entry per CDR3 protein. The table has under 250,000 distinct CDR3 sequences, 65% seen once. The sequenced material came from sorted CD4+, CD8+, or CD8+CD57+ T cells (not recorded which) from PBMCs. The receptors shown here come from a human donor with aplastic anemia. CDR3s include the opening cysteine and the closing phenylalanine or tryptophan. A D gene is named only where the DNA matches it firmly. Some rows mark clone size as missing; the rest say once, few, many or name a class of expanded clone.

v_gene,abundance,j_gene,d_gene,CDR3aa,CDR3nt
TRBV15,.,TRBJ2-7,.,CATSSGTDWSEQYF,TGTGCCACCAGCAGCGGGACCGATTGGTCTGAGCAGTACTTC
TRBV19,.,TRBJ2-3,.,CASSISLGVSTDTQYF,TGTGCCAGTAGTATTTCTCTCGGGGTAAGCACAGATACGCAGTATTTT
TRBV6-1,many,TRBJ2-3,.,CASRGRGLSTDTQYF,TGTGCCAGCCGAGGACGGGGGCTCAGCACAGATACGCAGTATTTT
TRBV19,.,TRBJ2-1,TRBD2,CASNLAGASYNEQFF,TGTGCCAGTAATCTAGCGGGGGCGTCCTACAATGAGCAGTTCTTC
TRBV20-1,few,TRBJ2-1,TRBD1,CSAGTANEQFF,TGCAGTGCCGGGACAGCCAATGAGCAGTTCTTC
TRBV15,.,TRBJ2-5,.,CATSRREQETQYF,TGTGCCACCAGCCGCAGGGAACAAGAGACCCAGTACTTC
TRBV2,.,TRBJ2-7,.,CASSVAGWHEQYF,TGTGCCAGCAGTGTTGCAGGGTGGCACGAGCAGTACTTC
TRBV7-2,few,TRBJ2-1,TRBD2,CATSLLAGDGGSYNEQFF,TGTGCTACAAGCCTTCTAGCGGGGGACGGGGGGTCCTACAATGAGCAGTTCTTC
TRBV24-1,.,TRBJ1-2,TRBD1,CATSDLNRGYGYTF,TGTGCCACCAGTGATTTGAACAGGGGGTATGGCTACACCTTC
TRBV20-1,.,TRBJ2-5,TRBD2,CSAIEGGPGETQYF,TGCAGTGCTATTGAGGGAGGGCCTGGAGAGACCCAGTACTTC
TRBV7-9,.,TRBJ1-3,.,CASSLAGLSGNTIYF,TGCGCCAGCAGCTTAGCTGGCCTCTCTGGAAACACCATATATTTT
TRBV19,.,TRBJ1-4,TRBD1,CASSPTGGQGPNEKLFF,TGTGCCAGTAGCCCCACAGGGGGACAGGGGCCTAATGAAAAACTGTTTTTT
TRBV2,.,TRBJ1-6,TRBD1,CASSKTGGRDNSPLHF,TGTGCCAGCAGCAAGACAGGGGGTCGAGATAATTCACCCCTCCACTTT
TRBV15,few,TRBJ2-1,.,CATSRQGSLYNEQFF,TGTGCCACCAGCAGACAGGGTTCGCTCTACAATGAGCAGTTCTTC
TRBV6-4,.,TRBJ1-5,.,CASSHWDSNQPQHF,TGTGCCAGCAGTCATTGGGACAGCAATCAGCCCCAGCATTTT
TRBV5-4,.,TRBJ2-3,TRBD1,CASSFSQGALSTDTQYF,TGTGCCAGCAGCTTCAGTCAGGGGGCCTTGAGCACAGATACGCAGTATTTT
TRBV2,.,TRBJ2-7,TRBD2,CASSLSGGGRYEQYF,TGTGCCAGCAGTCTTAGCGGGGGAGGGCGCTACGAGCAGTACTTC
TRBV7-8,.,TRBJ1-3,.,CASSSERYSGNTIYF,TGTGCCAGCAGCTCTGAGAGGTACTCTGGAAACACCATATATTTT
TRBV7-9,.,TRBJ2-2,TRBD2,CASSGSSGNTGELFF,TGTGCCAGCAGCGGTTCTAGCGGGAACACCGGGGAGCTGTTTTTT
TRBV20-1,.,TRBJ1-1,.,CSASKGLGTEAFF,TGCAGTGCTAGTAAGGGGTTAGGGACTGAAGCTTTCTTT
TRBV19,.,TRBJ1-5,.,CASETEDQPQHF,TGTGCCAGTGAGACAGAAGATCAGCCCCAGCATTTT
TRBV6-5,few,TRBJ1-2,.,CASSYSTGRRYTF,TGTGCCAGCAGTTACTCGACCGGACGACGCTACACCTTC
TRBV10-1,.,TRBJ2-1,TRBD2,CASSLGGGIGQFF,TGCGCCAGCTCCCTCGGGGGGGGGATAGGGCAGTTCTTC
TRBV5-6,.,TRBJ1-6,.,CASSGITALGSPLHF,TGTGCCAGCAGCGGTATTACGGCATTGGGTTCACCCCTCCACTTT
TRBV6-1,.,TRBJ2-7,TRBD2,CASIRAGGTYEQYF,TGTGCCAGCATCAGGGCGGGGGGGACCTACGAGCAGTACTTC
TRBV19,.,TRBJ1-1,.,CASSMALNTEAFF,TGTGCCAGTAGTATGGCACTAAACACTGAAGCTTTCTTT
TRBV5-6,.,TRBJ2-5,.,CASSPLADTQETQYF,TGTGCCAGCAGCCCCCTGGCTGACACGCAAGAGACCCAGTACTTC
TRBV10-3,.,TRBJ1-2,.,CAISETAAWGYTF,TGTGCCATCAGTGAGACAGCCGCTTGGGGCTACACCTTC
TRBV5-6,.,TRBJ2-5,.,CASSLFGLKLGETLYF,TGTGCCAGCAGCTTGTTTGGACTGAAGCTGGGGGAGACCCTGTACTTC
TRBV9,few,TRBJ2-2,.,CASSVTVGELFF,TGTGCCAGCAGCGTAACGGTCGGGGAGCTGTTTTTT
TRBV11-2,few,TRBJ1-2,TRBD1,CASSAWDRGQDGYTF,TGTGCCAGCAGCGCTTGGGACAGGGGGCAGGATGGCTACACCTTC
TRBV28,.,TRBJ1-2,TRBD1,CASRVTGGDGGYTF,TGTGCCAGCAGGGTGACAGGGGGGGACGGCGGCTACACCTTC
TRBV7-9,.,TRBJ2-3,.,CASSFNVFGDTQYF,TGTGCCAGCAGCTTTAACGTGTTTGGAGATACGCAGTATTTT
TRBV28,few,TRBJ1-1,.,CASSAYGGNTEAFF,TGTGCCAGCAGTGCCTACGGGGGGAACACTGAAGCTTTCTTT
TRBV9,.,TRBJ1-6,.,CASSQGAEASPLHF,TGTGCCAGCAGCCAAGGGGCGGAGGCGTCACCCCTCCACTTT
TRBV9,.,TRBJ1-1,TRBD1,CASSVGTGGGVNTEAFF,TGTGCCAGCAGCGTCGGGACAGGGGGGGGCGTGAACACTGAAGCTTTCTTT
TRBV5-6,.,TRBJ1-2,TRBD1,CASSPLYELTGTNYGYTF,TGTGCCAGCTCACCCCTTTATGAGTTGACAGGGACCAACTATGGCTACACCTTC
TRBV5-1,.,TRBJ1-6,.,CASSHPDTNNSPLHF,TGCGCCAGCAGCCACCCGGACACAAATAATTCACCCCTCCACTTT
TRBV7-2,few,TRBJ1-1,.,CASSLGAPEAFF,TGTGCCAGCAGCTTAGGGGCTCCTGAAGCTTTCTTT
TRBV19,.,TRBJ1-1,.,CASTRTPMNTEAFF,TGTGCCAGTACCAGGACACCAATGAACACTGAAGCTTTCTTT